The 23 T cell receptor beta chains reported below all come from one sample, sequenced in a study of blood T cell repertoires in COVID-19. The data were produced by immunoSEQ multiplex PCR, yet TCRdb's version contains in-frame clones alone and is incomplete. The table has roughly 250,000 clones, around 85% seen once. Sequenced: peripheral blood. The receptors were sampled from a human donor with COVID-19, enrolled during active disease. The donor label of this sample is uncertain.

CDR3 region: CASSHRGAHTNEKLFF. Here the CDR3 DNA reads TGTGCCAGCAGCCACAGGGGGGCGCACACTAATGAAAAACTGTTTTTT. The chain recombines TRBV3-1 (or the pseudogene TRBV3-2) with TRBJ1-4; TRBD1 matches 7 bases. V gave up 3 bases and J gave up 2 bases; unmatched junction bases: 6. This CDR3 region has 16 residues. Looked up from germline, CDR1 is LGHDT and CDR2 is YNNKEL (reference sequence).

The chain recombines TRBV10-3 with TRBJ2-3; D is unresolved. CDR3 length: 12 residues. The germline V and J ends were trimmed by 3 bases and 1 base, with 2 bases remaining between them. Germline V CDR1 and CDR2: ENHRY, SYGVKD. CDR3 in DNA: TGTGCCATCAGTGACGGCACAGATACGCAGTATTTT. It is translated as CAISDGTDTQYF.

CDR3 DNA sequence: TGTGCCAGCAGCCAAGGACTAGCGGGAGGGCACATTCAGTACTTC. Translated: CASSQGLAGGHIQYF. The rearrangement uses TRBV3-1 (or the pseudogene TRBV3-2) and TRBJ2-4; TRBD2 matches at 14 bases. There are 15 residues in the CDR3. Trimming at V came to 1 base and at J to 8 bases, leaving 1 base not matched to a gene. CDR1 is LGHDT and CDR2 is YNNKEL in the germline V gene (reference sequence).

The chain employs TRBV28 and TRBJ1-1; TRBD1 agrees at 7 bases. The V gene's germline CDR1 is MDHEN and CDR2 SYDVKM. CDR3 length equals 14 residues. Trimming removed 4 bases from V and 4 bases from J; junction bases left unmatched: 6. CDR3 nucleotide sequence: TGTGCCAGCAGTTCGGCCAGGGGGATCACTGAAGCTTTCTTT. This encodes CASSSARGITEAFF.

This clone has only one observation. The chain couples TRBV5-1 to TRBJ1-2, with TRBD1 as a possible D gene (6 bases). The CDR3 spans 14 residues. Between the trimmed V and J ends, which lost 6 bases and 0 bases, there was a span of 12 bases. CDR1 is SGHRS, CDR2 YFSETQ, per germline. The CDR3 region has the DNA TGCGCCAGCACCACGGACAGCACTAACTATGGCTACACCTTC. This gives the protein CASTTDSTNYGYTF.

This chain links TRBV12-3 or TRBV12-4 with TRBJ2-1, with 7 bases identical to TRBD2. The CDR3 extends over 13 amino acids. V was clipped by 7 bases and J by 6 bases; unmatched bases: 6. The CDR3 protein is CASTLWGGNEQFF. The CDR3 nucleotides are TGTGCCAGCACCCTGTGGGGGGGCAATGAGCAGTTCTTC.

The chain recombines TRBV7-9 with TRBJ1-6; no firm D call. Germline V lookup: CDR1 SEHNR, CDR2 FQNEAQ (reference sequence). The CDR3 totals 14 residues. The V end lost 4 bases, the J end lost 8 bases, and 12 bases lay between the germline ends. The CDR3 sequence: CASSSLSPYSPLHF. The CDR3 DNA sequence: TGTGCCAGCAGCTCCTTGTCCCCCTATTCACCCCTCCACTTT.

The V and J genes are TRBV9 and TRBJ1-5, with D possibly TRBD1 on 6 matching bases. Germline lookup yields CDR1 SGDLS and CDR2 YYNGEE. The CDR3 covers 14 residues. V gave up 4 bases and J gave up 7 bases, with 15 bases separating them. The CDR3 nucleotides read TGTGCCAGCAGCCTTACAGGGCGAGGGCAGCCCCAGCATTTT. Its translation is CASSLTGRGQPQHF.

This chain joins TRBV7-2 and TRBJ2-5, with TRBD1 identical over 7 bases. Trimming cost V 3 bases and J 7 bases; bases outside gene matches: 8. Germline V gene lookup returns CDR1 SGHTA and CDR2 FQGNSA. The CDR3 runs to 14 residues. CDR3 loop: CASSLGQSQGTQYF. The CDR3 bases are TGTGCCAGCAGCTTGGGACAGTCTCAGGGGACCCAGTACTTC.

This clone was detected only once. The J gene is TRBJ1-1, the V gene TRBV3-1 (or the pseudogene TRBV3-2); 7 bases align to TRBD1. The trim removed 0 bases at V and 4 bases at J, leaving 11 bases unmatched. The CDR3 covers 17 residues. CDR1 and CDR2 (germline): LGHDT, YNNKEL (reference sequence). The CDR3, as DNA: TGTGCCAGCAGCCAAGATAGAGGGGGCACAAAGAGCACTGAAGCTTTCTTT. The encoded protein is CASSQDRGGTKSTEAFF.

The chain combines TRBV5-1 with TRBJ2-1; 10 nucleotides align to TRBD2. The CDR3 covers 16 residues. The germline CDR1 and CDR2 sequences are SGHRS and YFSETQ. V shed 0 bases and J 5 bases; nucleotides not matched to a gene: 5. The CDR3 DNA follows: TGCGCCAGCAGCTTGGTAGCCACTAGCGGGGACAATGAGCAGTTCTTC. Its translation is CASSLVATSGDNEQFF.

V usage is TRBV3-1 (or the pseudogene TRBV3-2) and J usage is TRBJ2-7, with 9 bases identical to TRBD1. CDR3 length: 14 residues. Germline assignment: CDR1 LGHDT and CDR2 YNNKEL (reference sequence). Trimming removed 5 bases from V and 3 bases from J; junction bases left unmatched: 5. This CDR3 reads CASSLGQGVYEQYF. CDR3 bases: TGTGCCAGCAGCTTGGGACAGGGAGTCTACGAGCAGTACTTC.

Here the CDR3 reads CASSPSSSYEQYF. DNA for the CDR3: TGTGCCAGCAGCCCGTCGAGCTCCTACGAGCAGTACTTC. The chain joins TRBV7-3 to TRBJ2-7; D gene uncertain. CDR1 SGHTA and CDR2 FQGTGA come from the germline V gene. The CDR3 has 13 amino acids. Trimming stripped 5 bases from V and 0 bases from J, with 8 bases between.

This chain joins TRBV11-2 and TRBJ2-5, with 8 bases lining up with TRBD1. J was trimmed by 2 bases and V by 7 bases; bases with no gene match: 18. The CDR3 is 18 amino acids. Germline loops: CDR1 SGHAT, CDR2 FQNNGV. CDR3 sequence (DNA): TGTGCCAGCACTCCTAGGTTTGGACAGGGAGGAATTCAAGAGACCCAGTACTTC. This gives the protein CASTPRFGQGGIQETQYF.

J is TRBJ2-7 and V is TRBV27; the match to TRBD1 covers 11 bases. V shed 1 base, J shed 3 bases, and the junction held 5 bases outside the gene matches. The CDR3 has 16 residues. Germline CDR1 reads MNHEY; CDR2 reads SMNVEV (reference sequence). The CDR3 sequence is CASSLLQGQGGYEQYF. CDR3 DNA: TGTGCCAGCAGTTTATTACAGGGACAGGGGGGCTACGAGCAGTACTTC.

The chain links TRBV3-1 (or the pseudogene TRBV3-2) to TRBJ2-2, with D unclear. CDR1 LGHDT and CDR2 YNNKEL come from the germline V gene (reference sequence). The CDR3 loop spans 11 amino acids. V was cut by 2 bases and J by 8 bases, with 3 bases left in between. In nucleotides, the CDR3 is TGTGCCAGCAGCCAACAAGGGGAGCTGTTTTTT. Amino acid sequence: CASSQQGELFF.

This chain joins TRBV19 and TRBJ1-4, with 7 bases aligning to TRBD1. The CDR3 consists of 15 residues. Germline CDR1 is LNHDA and CDR2 is SQIVND (reference sequence). V gave up 3 bases and J gave up 8 bases; unmatched junction bases: 9. CDR3 sequence: CASSMSPQGGEKLFF. Here the CDR3 DNA reads TGTGCCAGTAGTATGTCGCCGCAGGGGGGCGAAAAACTGTTTTTT.

The gene calls are TRBV28 and TRBJ1-5, with D perhaps matching TRBD1 (6 bases). The length of the CDR3 is 14 residues. V lost 6 bases to trimming and J lost 0 bases, with 9 bases between them. The germline CDR1 and CDR2 sequences are MDHEN and SYDVKM. CDR3 DNA sequence: TGTGCCAGCAGGACAGGATTTAGCAATCAGCCCCAGCATTTT. Protein sequence: CASRTGFSNQPQHF.

This rearrangement joins TRBV19 to TRBJ2-1, with TRBD2 identical over 13 bases. With V trimmed by 1 base and J by 8 bases, 11 bases remained unmatched. The CDR3 consists of 18 residues. The germline V gene encodes CDR1 LNHDA and CDR2 SQIVND (reference sequence). The CDR3 reads CASSIGPSGTSGIDEQFF. In DNA form, the CDR3 reads TGTGCCAGTAGTATAGGCCCTTCCGGGACTAGCGGGATCGATGAGCAGTTCTTC.

This clone showed up just once. The chain employs TRBV12-5 and TRBJ2-2, with 10 bases matching TRBD2. The ends lost 2 bases at V and 3 bases at J; junction bases unmatched: 12. The germline CDR1 and CDR2 sequences are LGHNT and FRNRAP. This CDR3 contains 19 residues. CDR3 sequence reads: CASGLLLAGAGWHTGELFF. The CDR3 coding sequence is TGTGCTAGTGGTTTGCTCCTAGCGGGAGCCGGTTGGCACACCGGGGAGCTGTTTTTT.

This chain connects TRBV28 to TRBJ2-5; the match to TRBD2 covers 7 bases. Germline values: CDR1 MDHEN, CDR2 SYDVKM. J gave up 5 bases and V 7 bases, and 13 bases lay outside the gene matches. This CDR3 has 15 amino acids. The CDR3 coding sequence is TGTGCCAGCACTGTGGGCGGGAGATTCGGGGAGACCCAGTACTTC. This encodes CASTVGGRFGETQYF.

The V and J genes are TRBV19 and TRBJ2-2; 9 bases line up with TRBD1. V shed 1 base and J 6 bases; nucleotides not matched to a gene: 6. The CDR3 has 16 residues. Germline V gene sequence: CDR1 LNHDA, CDR2 SQIVND (reference sequence). The CDR3 loop reads CASSIGGQGRAGELFF. CDR3 DNA sequence: TGTGCCAGTAGTATAGGGGGACAGGGTAGGGCCGGGGAGCTGTTTTTT.

CDR3 amino acids: CASSLTGSGRRETQYF. The CDR3 region has the DNA TGCGCCAGCAGCCTGACTGGCAGCGGGAGGAGGGAGACCCAGTACTTC. The gene calls are TRBV5-1 and TRBJ2-5; 9 bases map to TRBD2. The trim removed 4 bases at V and 5 bases at J, leaving 12 bases unmatched. Germline CDR1 SGHRS, CDR2 YFSETQ. The CDR3 runs to 16 residues.